Below, 27 T cell receptor beta chains from the same sample are listed, as sequenced in a study. MiXCR, applied by TCRdb to the 5' RACE reads, yields one record per CDR3 protein. The sample lists under 45,000 distinct CDR3 sequences, roughly 21% occurring once. Treg sorting used a CD4+CD25+CD127-/low gate. Specimen: Tregs sorted from blood. The receptors derive from a female donor with breast cancer.

This clonotype has more than one count but fewer than ten. This CDR3 is CASSWGSGYAYEQYF. The DNA for the CDR3 is TGTGCCAGCAGCTGGGGTAGCGGGTATGCCTACGAGCAGTACTTC. This chain joins TRBV7-2 and TRBJ2-7; TRBD2 aligns across 7 bases. With 4 bases clipped from V and 2 bases from J, the junction kept 8 bases outside the gene matches. The CDR3 length is 15 residues. Germline assignment: CDR1 SGHTA and CDR2 FQGNSA.

In regard to this clonotype: A much larger clone lies one base from this, so it may be a read error. The chain has TRBV7-3 and TRBJ1-2; 7 positions agree with TRBD1. Looked up from germline, CDR1 is SGHTA and CDR2 is FQGTGA. The CDR3 is 14 amino acids. CDR3 amino acids: CTSSLEDRSDGYTF. As DNA, the CDR3 is TGTACCAGCAGCTTAGAGGACAGGTCAGATGGCTACACCTTC.

This clonotype turned up a few times. The V and J genes are TRBV28 and TRBJ2-1, with D tentatively TRBD2 (6 bases). V gave up 6 bases and J gave up 5 bases, with 11 bases separating them. The length of the CDR3 is 13 residues. Germline CDR1 is MDHEN and CDR2 is SYDVKM. The CDR3 DNA is TGTGCCAGCAGCCTAGCGTCCCACAATGAGCAGTTCTTC. Its protein is CASSLASHNEQFF. Using reference TRBV28 and TRBJ2-1 for the parts outside the CDR3, the full variable domain is DVKVTQSSRYLVKRTGEKVFLECVQDMDHENMFWYRQDPGLGLRLIYFSYDVKMKEKGDIPEGYSVSREKKERFSLILESASTNQTSMYLCASSLASHNEQFFGPGTRLTVL.

The CDR3 DNA follows: TGTGCCACCAGTGAACGTACCCGGACAGGGGAAGGCTACACCTTC. This gives the protein CATSERTRTGEGYTF. The genes are TRBV24-1 and TRBJ1-2; 9 bases align to TRBD1. The CDR3 length is 15 residues. Germline V lookup: CDR1 KGHDR, CDR2 SFDVKD. Trimming took 4 bases from V and 8 from J; bases not matched to a gene: 10.

There are many counts of this clonotype. The chain uses TRBV27 and TRBJ2-3; the D is unclear. The CDR3 is 13 amino acids. Germline CDR1 reads MNHEY; CDR2 reads SMNVEV (reference sequence). The germline V and J ends were trimmed by 2 bases and 5 bases, with 8 bases remaining between them. The CDR3 region is CASSLGQLDTQYF. Here the CDR3 DNA reads TGTGCCAGCAGTTTAGGTCAATTAGATACGCAGTATTTT.

This clonotype was counted between two and nine times. The V and J genes are TRBV5-1 and TRBJ1-2; 10 positions agree with TRBD1. CDR1 is SGHRS, CDR2 YFSETQ, per germline. V lost 4 bases to trimming and J lost 4 bases; unmatched junction nucleotides: 4. The CDR3 loop spans 14 amino acids. CDR3 residues: CASSPRTGGYGYTF. The CDR3 coding sequence is TGCGCCAGCAGCCCAAGGACAGGGGGCTATGGCTACACCTTC. Full variable domain (missing parts from reference TRBV5-1 and TRBJ1-2): KAGVTQTPRYLIKTRGQQVTLSCSPISGHRSVSWYQQTPGQGLQFLFEYFSETQRNKGNFPGRFSGRQFSNSRSEMNVSTLELGDSALYLCASSPRTGGYGYTFGSGTRLTVV.

This clonotype was found once. A read error may be the cause here, since a much bigger clone is one base away. V usage is TRBV9 and J usage is TRBJ2-3; 8 bases fit TRBD1. This CDR3 region has 15 residues. Trimming cost V 3 bases and J 2 bases; bases outside gene matches: 5. Germline CDR1 and CDR2: SGDLS and YYNGEE. This CDR3 reads CASSGWQGATDTQYF. The DNA for the CDR3 is TGTGCCAGCAGCGGGTGGCAGGGGGCCACAGATACGCAGTATTTT.

The chain joins TRBV29-1 to TRBJ2-5; 9 nucleotides agree with TRBD1. CDR3 length: 16 amino acids. V trimming: 2 bases; J trimming: 5 bases; junction bases outside the gene matches: 12. Germline V gene sequence: CDR1 SQVTM, CDR2 ANQGSEA. The CDR3 sequence: CSVEREGTGSLETQYF. The CDR3 DNA follows: TGCAGCGTTGAAAGGGAAGGGACAGGGAGTTTGGAGACCCAGTACTTC.

This clonotype was observed many times. The chain uses TRBV6-4 and TRBJ2-1; D may be TRBD2 (6 bases). CDR3 size: 17 residues. Trimming took 5 bases from V and 0 from J, leaving 17 bases between them. CDR1 MRHNA and CDR2 SNTAGT come from the germline V gene. This CDR3 is CASSPVGYGGSYNEQFF. The CDR3 DNA is TGTGCCAGCAGTCCGGTGGGCTACGGGGGCTCCTACAATGAGCAGTTCTTC.

Note on this clonotype: Given a much more abundant clone one base away, this may be a read error. The chain carries TRBV29-1 and TRBJ1-1, with D unclear. The germline CDR1 and CDR2 sequences are SQVTM and ANQGSEA. This CDR3 is 12 amino acids long. V was cut by 7 bases and J by 0 bases, with 9 bases left in between. CDR3 in amino acids: CSGGSMNTEAFF. CDR3 nucleotide sequence: TGCAGCGGAGGGTCTATGAACACTGAAGCTTTCTTT.

The chain recombines TRBV29-1 with TRBJ2-5; perhaps TRBD2 as D (5 bases). The V end was cut by 3 bases, the J end by 7 bases, with 9 bases between. This CDR3 region has 11 residues. The germline V gene has CDR1 SQVTM and CDR2 ANQGSEA. The CDR3 DNA reads TGCAGCGTTGAGGAGGTGGGGACCCAGTACTTC. Protein product: CSVEEVGTQYF.

Comments on this clonotype: Its ends do not fully match the called genes, so a read error is possible. This rearrangement joins TRBV12-3 or TRBV12-4 to TRBJ2-7; D not resolved. The CDR3 covers 15 residues. The CDR3 loop reads CAGSSTLTASYEQYF. CDR3 nucleotide sequence: TGTGCCGGCAGCTCAACCCTGACCGCATCCTACGAGCAGTACTTC.

To note about this clonotype: Just one base apart from a much larger clone, this may be a read error. The chain is built from TRBV7-6 and TRBJ2-5; TRBD2 agrees at 7 bases. The CDR3 consists of 13 residues. The J segment lost 9 bases and the V segment lost 5 bases, leaving 9 bases of the junction unmatched. The germline gives CDR1 SGHVS, CDR2 FNYEAQ. This chain's CDR3 is CASSLRGSGSQYF. In DNA form, the CDR3 reads TGTGCCAGCAGCCTAAGGGGTAGCGGGTCCCAGTACTTC.

The rearrangement joins TRBV12-3 or TRBV12-4 to TRBJ2-1; D is ambiguous. V was shortened by 4 bases and J by 5 bases, with 9 bases between the two germline ends. This CDR3 region has 13 residues. CDR3 amino acids: CASSYIENNEQFF. The DNA of the CDR3 is TGTGCCAGCAGTTATATCGAAAACAATGAGCAGTTCTTC.

This chain uses TRBV29-1 with TRBJ2-1; 12 bases match TRBD2. The CDR3 covers 15 residues. Germline V CDR1 and CDR2: SQVTM, ANQGSEA. The V and J ends lost 4 bases and 7 bases, in that order; junction bases with no gene match: 8. CDR3 residues: CSVVGLAGGLNEQFF. The CDR3 DNA sequence: TGCAGCGTTGTAGGGCTAGCGGGAGGGCTAAATGAGCAGTTCTTC.

This clonotype was seen many times. The genes are TRBV3-1 and TRBJ2-3, with 8 nucleotides matching TRBD2. Germline CDR1 and CDR2: LGHDT and YNNKEL (reference sequence). The CDR3 is 17 residues long. V lost 1 base and J lost 0; bases outside the gene matches: 6. CDR3 bases: TGTGCCAGCAGCCAAGGCGGCGGGGGGCCGAGCACAGATACGCAGTATTTT. It codes for CASSQGGGGPSTDTQYF.

This clonotype was seen only a few times. This rearrangement joins TRBV5-1 to TRBJ1-2; D not resolved. Trimming removed 2 bases at V and 7 bases at J, with 9 bases between. The CDR3 loop spans 12 amino acids. Germline V gene data show CDR1 as SGHRS and CDR2 as YFSETQ. The CDR3, as DNA: TGCGCCAGCAGCTTTGGCGCGGCTGGCTACACCTTC. It specifies CASSFGAAGYTF.

Of note for this clonotype: A much more abundant neighbour one base away suggests this may be a read error. The rearrangement links TRBV9 to TRBJ2-2, with D possibly matching TRBD2 (5 bases). The CDR3 length is 13 residues. Germline CDR1 reads SGDLS; CDR2 reads YYNGEE. The CDR3 loop is CASSVGSTGELVF. The CDR3 DNA is TGTGCCAGCAGCGTTGGTTCCACCGGGGAGCTGGTTTTT. Combining the CDR3 with reference TRBV9 and TRBJ2-2 gives the whole variable domain DSGVTQTPKHLITATGQRVTLRCSPRSGDLSVYWYQQSLDQGLQFLIQYYNGEERAKGNILERFSAQQFPDLHSELNLSSLELGDSALYFCASSVGSTGELVFGEGSRLTVL.

This clonotype has just a few counts. The chain employs TRBV12-3 or TRBV12-4 and TRBJ1-5; weak D call: TRBD1 (6 bases). V gave up 3 bases and J gave up 2 bases, with 11 bases separating them. The CDR3 runs to 15 residues. In DNA, the CDR3 is TGTGCCAGCAGTTTTGGGGGGCGAGGCAATCAGCCCCAGCATTTT. Its protein is CASSFGGRGNQPQHF.

The rearrangement uses TRBV3-1 and TRBJ2-7, with 8 positions matching TRBD2. The CDR3 covers 16 residues. Trimming took 5 bases from V and 2 from J; bases not matched to a gene: 11. Germline CDR1 reads LGHDT; CDR2 reads YNNKEL (reference sequence). In nucleotides, the CDR3 is TGTGCCAGCAGCACAAGGGTCAGCGGGAGAGCCTACGAGCAGTACTTC. It translates to CASSTRVSGRAYEQYF.

V usage is TRBV20-1 and J usage is TRBJ2-3; 11 nucleotides align to TRBD2. Trimming cost V 4 bases and J 4 bases; bases outside gene matches: 7. This CDR3 contains 15 residues. Germline V CDR1 and CDR2: DFQATT, SNEGSKA (reference sequence). As DNA, the CDR3 is TGCAGTGCTATAACCTCTAGCGGGAGGTCAGATACGCAGTATTTT. It specifies CSAITSSGRSDTQYF.

There are many counts of this clonotype. The V gene is TRBV5-1, the J gene TRBJ2-3, with unresolved D. The CDR3 is 12 residues long. The V end was cut by 0 bases, the J end by 6 bases, with 5 bases between. CDR1 and CDR2 (germline): SGHRS, YFSETQ. CDR3 residues: CASSLARDTQYF. The DNA for the CDR3 is TGCGCCAGCAGCTTGGCCAGGGATACGCAGTATTTT.

Remarks on this clonotype: Relative to the germline gene, one junction end is altered; a read error may explain this. The rearrangement joins TRBV9 to TRBJ1-1; D gene unclear. This CDR3 has 14 residues. Per germline, CDR1 SGDLS and CDR2 YYNGEE. In DNA form, the CDR3 reads TGTGCCAGCAGCGTAGGGGTGGTAGGCACTGAAACTTTCTTT. As protein: CASSVGVVGTETFF.

There are many counts of this clonotype. The chain couples TRBV5-1 to TRBJ2-1; weak D call: TRBD2 (5 bases). Trimming took off 4 bases at V and 6 bases at J, with 5 bases between the two ends. The CDR3 contains 11 residues. CDR1 is SGHRS, CDR2 YFSETQ, per germline. The CDR3 nucleotides are TGCGCCAGCAGCGGAGGCAATGAGCAGTTCTTC. Translation: CASSGGNEQFF.

The table lists this clonotype with a few counts. The chain has TRBV27 and TRBJ2-7, with 13 bases matching TRBD2. The V gene's germline CDR1 is MNHEY and CDR2 SMNVEV (reference sequence). The ends lost 9 bases at V and 0 bases at J; junction bases unmatched: 11. The CDR3 is 17 amino acids. The CDR3 here is CASRDELAGGSSYEQYF. Here the CDR3 DNA reads TGTGCCAGTCGAGACGAACTAGCGGGAGGGAGCTCCTACGAGCAGTACTTC.

The rearrangement uses TRBV7-9 and TRBJ2-5, with D unresolved. With 8 bases removed from V and 5 bases from J, the gap between germline ends came to 15 bases. The CDR3 spans 13 residues. Looked up from germline, CDR1 is SEHNR and CDR2 is FQNEAQ (reference sequence). The CDR3 DNA reads TGTGCCAGCCGAAACAAGGTTGGCGAGACCCAGTACTTC. Amino acids: CASRNKVGETQYF.

The chain joins TRBV7-7 to TRBJ2-5, with no clear D. Germline CDR1 and CDR2: SSHAT and FNYEAQ (reference sequence). The CDR3 is made up of 14 amino acids. The V and J ends lost 0 bases and 0 bases respectively, with 5 bases between them. CDR3 in amino acids: CASSLALDQETQYF. CDR3 sequence (DNA): TGTGCCAGCAGCTTAGCGCTCGACCAAGAGACCCAGTACTTC.